This TCR beta chain was identified during a study of coeliac disease. At the level of the study: Each coeliac patient was active, refractory type I, or diet-controlled.

This CDR3 region has 12 residues. Per germline, CDR1 SGHVS and CDR2 FNYEAQ. Trimming took off 3 bases at V and 6 bases at J, with 8 bases between the two ends. Generated by immunoSEQ multiplex PCR, the TCRdb table keeps only in-frame clones and is missing some. Of around 9,000 clones in the sample, under 70% were seen once. The sample comprised lamina propria lymphocytes from the gut. The origin of this receptor is a woman in her sixties with celiac disease. The chain has TRBV7-6 and TRBJ1-2, with a possible D match to TRBD1 (5 bases). CDR3 in amino acids: CASSLAGNGYTF. CDR3 nucleotide sequence: TGTGCCAGCAGCTTGGCAGGGAATGGCTACACCTTC.